This TCR beta chain was sequenced during a study of shared clonotypes between healthy human individuals. Study as a whole: A couple of women and a few men aged 18 to 49 made up the donors. Findings and caveats of the study: Some naive CD4 clonotypes, 5% to 5.5%, turned up in common across a few donors.

TCRdb's copy holds only in-frame clones and misses some; the assay was immunoSEQ multiplex PCR. This sample has some 1,400,000 clones, with roughly 97% found just once. In germline, CDR1 is LGHNA, CDR2 YSLEER. Trimming cost V 1 base and J 4 bases, with 10 bases left between them. CDR3 length: 15 amino acids. Each donor was a Caucasian adult residing in Nashville, Tennessee. Comments on this clone: Its target is not known.

This chain connects TRBV4-3 to TRBJ1-4, with D possibly being TRBD1 (5 bases). The source of this sequence is a man aged 25 to 40 in good health. The sample taken for sequencing was naive CD4+ T cells sorted from blood. Specified subset: CD45RA+ positively selected. The chain's CDR3 is CASSQGGEGNEKLFF. In DNA, the CDR3 is TGCGCCAGCAGCCAAGGGGGGGAGGGTAATGAAAAACTGTTTTTT.